The 30 T cell receptor beta chains listed next were all sequenced from one sample in a study of shared clonotypes between healthy human individuals. Sequenced by immunoSEQ multiplex PCR; TCRdb stores in-frame clones only, minus some. Of 2.3 million or so clones in the sample, 93% were seen once. Sequenced: naive CD4+ T cells from PBMCs. Subset noted: CD45RA+ positively selected. Every receptor here comes from a young man in good health. Some clones in this sample may be carry-over from other donors' samples.

The rearrangement joins TRBV5-1 to TRBJ2-1, with 12 bases that match TRBD2. This CDR3 contains 16 residues. Germline lookup yields CDR1 SGHRS and CDR2 YFSETQ. V was pared by 4 bases and J by 5 bases, with 7 bases of the junction left unmatched. The CDR3 DNA sequence: TGCGCCAGCAGCAGCACCAGGACTAGCGGGGACAATGAGCAGTTCTTC. It codes for CASSSTRTSGDNEQFF.

With regard to this clone: Other DNA sequences in this sample translate to the same CDR3. The chain recombines TRBV5-1 with TRBJ2-5; D gene unclear. The germline V and J ends were trimmed by 5 bases and 0 bases, with 2 bases remaining between them. The V gene's germline CDR1 is SGHRS and CDR2 YFSETQ. The CDR3 runs 11 residues. The CDR3 is CASSYQETQYF. In DNA form, the CDR3 reads TGCGCCAGCAGTTACCAAGAGACCCAGTACTTC. The whole variable domain, filled in from reference TRBV5-1 and TRBJ2-5, reads KAGVTQTPRYLIKTRGQQVTLSCSPISGHRSVSWYQQTPGQGLQFLFEYFSETQRNKGNFPGRFSGRQFSNSRSEMNVSTLELGDSALYLCASSYQETQYFGPGTRLLVL.

This clone was observed once. The chain links TRBV4-1 to TRBJ2-6; 8 bases are shared with TRBD1. The CDR3 loop spans 19 amino acids. The V and J ends lost 0 bases and 1 base, in that order; junction bases with no gene match: 8. Germline V gene lookup returns CDR1 MGHRA and CDR2 YSYEKL. The CDR3 sequence: CASSQDRGQVKSGANVLTF. The CDR3 DNA reads as TGCGCCAGCAGCCAAGATAGGGGACAGGTGAAATCTGGGGCCAACGTCCTGACTTTC.

This clone was seen just once. The gene calls are TRBV29-1 and TRBJ2-6; D could derive from TRBD1 or TRBD2 (6 bases each). The CDR3 totals 14 residues. Trimming pared 4 bases from V and 2 bases from J, leaving 9 bases between. The germline V gene encodes CDR1 SQVTM and CDR2 ANQGSEA. CDR3 nucleotide sequence: TGCAGCGTTGTGGAGGGGGCTGGGGCCAACGTCCTGACTTTC. This gives the protein CSVVEGAGANVLTF. The full variable domain, completed using reference TRBV29-1 and TRBJ2-6, is SAVISQKPSRDICQRGTSLTIQCQVDSQVTMMFWYRQQPGQSLTLIATANQGSEATYESGFVIDKFPISRPNLTFSTLTVSNMSPEDSSIYLCSVVEGAGANVLTFGAGSRLTVL.

This clone was found once. The chain uses TRBV4-1 and TRBJ1-2, with a possible D match to TRBD1 (6 bases). The CDR3 has 14 residues. The germline gives CDR1 MGHRA, CDR2 YSYEKL. V dropped 4 bases and J dropped 1 base, with 10 bases sitting between them. Written as DNA, the CDR3 is TGCGCCAGCAGCCTTGCGACAGGTAACTATGGCTACACCTTC. As protein: CASSLATGNYGYTF.

In the case of this clone: One end of the junction is discordant with germline, which a read error may explain. The rearrangement uses TRBV11-2 and TRBJ1-1; a weak D match, TRBD1 (6 bases). This CDR3 is 14 amino acids long. CDR1 is SGHAT, CDR2 FQNNGV, per germline. CDR3 loop: CVSSWGRGNTEAFF. CDR3 nucleotides: TGTGTCAGCAGCTGGGGGCGGGGGAACACTGAAGCTTTCTTT. The variable domain in full, with the rest retrieved from reference TRBV11-2 and TRBJ1-1, is EAGVAQSPRYKIIEKRQSVAFWCNPISGHATLYWYQQILGQGPKLLIQFQNNGVVDDSQLPKDRFSAERLKGVDSTLKIQPAKLEDSAVYLCVSSWGRGNTEAFFGQGTRLTVV.

The V gene is TRBV11-2, the J gene TRBJ2-7; 11 nucleotides line up with TRBD2. V dropped 5 bases and J dropped 6; count of bases not matched to a gene: 18. This CDR3 region has 18 residues. Per germline, CDR1 SGHAT and CDR2 FQNNGV. This CDR3 reads CASSPWFSGRGSQAEQYF. The CDR3 coding sequence is TGTGCCAGCAGCCCCTGGTTTAGCGGGAGGGGCTCCCAAGCCGAGCAGTACTTC.

The rearrangement uses TRBV9 and TRBJ2-1; D gene uncertain. The V end lost 3 bases, the J end lost 6 bases, and 4 bases lay between the germline ends. CDR1 and CDR2 (germline): SGDLS, YYNGEE. CDR3 length: 11 amino acids. This CDR3 reads CASSDGNEQFF. The DNA for the CDR3 is TGTGCCAGCAGCGACGGCAATGAGCAGTTCTTC.

The chain links TRBV5-4 to TRBJ2-7; TRBD1 agrees at 7 bases. V lost 4 bases, J lost 0 bases, and 4 bases stayed unmatched. This CDR3 region has 14 residues. Germline V gene sequence: CDR1 SGHNT, CDR2 YYREEE (reference sequence). The DNA for the CDR3 is TGTGCCAGCAGCCGGACAGGCGCCTCCTACGAGCAGTACTTC. Translation: CASSRTGASYEQYF.

This clone has just one count. In DNA, the CDR3 is TGTGCCAGCAGTTACTCGGGGGCTTCACAGCCCCAGCATTTT. It translates to CASSYSGASQPQHF. This sequence joins TRBV6-6 and TRBJ1-5; D might be TRBD1 (6 bases). The CDR3 is 14 residues long. The V gene lost 0 bases and the J gene lost 7 bases, with 10 bases spanning the gap. Germline CDR1 is MNHNY and CDR2 is SVGAGI (reference sequence).

The rearrangement joins TRBV7-2 to TRBJ2-7, with 9 positions matching TRBD2. The CDR3 has 15 amino acids. V gave up 5 bases and J gave up 6 bases; unmatched junction bases: 11. The germline V gene has CDR1 SGHTA and CDR2 FQGNSA. The CDR3 DNA follows: TGTGCCAGCAGCCCGTGGACTAGCGTCCGCTCCGAGCAGTACTTC. This sequence encodes CASSPWTSVRSEQYF.

On this clone: Other nucleotide sequences in the sample specify the same CDR3. This chain uses TRBV28 with TRBJ2-7; TRBD1 might be the D (7 bases). V was shortened by 4 bases and J by 2 bases, with 12 bases between the two germline ends. This CDR3 contains 14 residues. In germline, CDR1 is MDHEN, CDR2 SYDVKM. The CDR3 DNA reads TGTGCCAGCAGTTCGCCAGGGGGGCCCTACGAGCAGTACTTC. Its protein is CASSSPGGPYEQYF.

The CDR3 nucleotides are TGTGCCACCAGAAATCAGGCAGGATCCTACAATGAGCAGTTCTTC. It specifies CATRNQAGSYNEQFF. This rearrangement joins TRBV15 to TRBJ2-1; no clear D gene. The length of the CDR3 is 15 residues. V was clipped by 6 bases and J by 1 base, with 13 bases between them. Germline lookup yields CDR1 LNHNV and CDR2 YYDKDF (reference sequence).

This clone was detected a few times. J is TRBJ1-1 and V is TRBV2; 9 bases line up with TRBD1. Germline V gene sequence: CDR1 SNHLY, CDR2 FYNNEI. V dropped 5 bases and J dropped 6; count of bases not matched to a gene: 7. CDR3 length: 14 residues. The CDR3 region is CASSWTGERAEAFF. The CDR3, as DNA: TGTGCCAGCAGTTGGACAGGGGAGAGAGCTGAAGCTTTCTTT.

The V and J genes are TRBV2 and TRBJ1-4; 9 bases align to TRBD1. V lost 3 bases and J lost 0; bases outside the gene matches: 5. CDR1 is SNHLY, CDR2 FYNNEI, per germline. CDR3 size: 17 residues. This CDR3 reads CASSDDRGIATNEKLFF. The CDR3 DNA reads TGTGCCAGCAGTGACGACAGGGGGATCGCAACTAATGAAAAACTGTTTTTT.

This chain joins TRBV5-4 and TRBJ2-6, with D unresolved. V was pared by 4 bases and J by 2 bases, with 25 bases between. Germline V CDR1 and CDR2: SGHNT, YYREEE (reference sequence). This CDR3 contains 20 residues. DNA for the CDR3: TGTGCCAGCAGCCGTAGGACGACTGGCTCCGTGGGCCCTGGGGCCAACGTCCTGACTTTC. Translating gives CASSRRTTGSVGPGANVLTF.

The rearrangement joins TRBV10-3 to TRBJ2-7, with TRBD2 matching 7 bases. V lost 10 bases, J lost 5 bases, and 5 bases stayed unmatched. CDR1 is ENHRY and CDR2 is SYGVKD in the germline V gene. There are 11 residues in the CDR3. This CDR3 reads CATTGRDEQYF. CDR3 DNA: TGTGCCACAACGGGGAGGGACGAGCAGTACTTC.

The chain is built from TRBV28 and TRBJ1-3; no firm D call. CDR1 is MDHEN and CDR2 is SYDVKM in the germline V gene. V was clipped by 11 bases and J by 4 bases, with 15 bases between them. The CDR3 is 13 amino acids. In nucleotides, the CDR3 is TGTGCCGTCGGAGCCGGGAAGGGAAACACCATATATTTT. This gives the protein CAVGAGKGNTIYF.

The chain has TRBV7-9 and TRBJ2-2, with TRBD2 as a possible D gene (6 bases). There are 13 residues in the CDR3. CDR1 and CDR2 from the germline V gene are SEHNR and FQNEAQ (reference sequence). The CDR3 nucleotides read TGTAAATCGGGGACTCCAAACACCGGGGAGCTGTTTTTT. This translates into CKSGTPNTGELFF.

The CDR3 nucleotides read TGTGCCAGCAGCTTGGTTCCCGAGTCCGAGCAGTACTTC. Translation: CASSLVPESEQYF. V and J are TRBV5-8 and TRBJ2-7, with D unclear. The CDR3 contains 13 residues. V lost 0 bases to trimming and J lost 6 bases, with 10 bases between them. Germline V lookup: CDR1 SGHTS, CDR2 YDEGEE. Full variable domain (outside the CDR3, taken from reference TRBV5-8 and TRBJ2-7): EAGVTQSPTHLIKTRGQQATLRCSPISGHTSVYWYQQALGLGLQFLLWYDEGEERNRGNFPPRFSGRQFPNYSSELNVNALELEDSALYLCASSLVPESEQYFGPGTRLTVT.

About this clone itself: One end of the junction is discordant with germline, which a read error may explain. This rearrangement joins TRBV19 to TRBJ1-1, with 7 positions matching TRBD1. The CDR3 sequence is 13 residues long. Germline CDR1 reads LNHDA; CDR2 reads SQIVND (reference sequence). The CDR3 spells CASSLQDRPTMLF. The CDR3, as DNA: TGTGCCAGTAGTCTCCAGGACAGGCCCACCATGCTCTTT.

V gene TRBV18 combines with J gene TRBJ1-1, with 10 bases matching TRBD1. There are 13 residues in the CDR3. CDR1 KGHSH and CDR2 LQKENI come from the germline V gene. V gave up 8 bases and J gave up 4 bases; unmatched junction bases: 4. This chain's CDR3 is CASDRDRGTEAFF. Written as DNA, the CDR3 is TGTGCCAGCGACCGGGACAGGGGCACTGAAGCTTTCTTT.

The chain couples TRBV5-6 to TRBJ2-7; 7 nucleotides line up with TRBD2. CDR3 size: 13 residues. The germline V gene has CDR1 SGHDT and CDR2 YYEEEE. V was clipped by 9 bases and J by 3 bases; unmatched bases: 9. DNA of the CDR3: TGTGCCACCTCAGCGGGACCTTTCTACGAGCAGTACTTC. Translated: CATSAGPFYEQYF.

V is TRBV2 and J is TRBJ1-2, with D possibly matching TRBD1 (6 bases). Between the trimmed V and J ends, which lost 10 bases and 8 bases, there was a span of 29 bases. The V gene's germline CDR1 is SNHLY and CDR2 FYNNEI. The CDR3 covers 16 residues. CDR3 residues: CANLKHPAGEFLGYTF. The CDR3 nucleotides are TGTGCCAACCTTAAACACCCAGCAGGGGAATTCTTGGGCTACACCTTC. Supplemented by reference TRBV2 and TRBJ1-2, the full variable domain reads EPEVTQTPSHQVTQMGQEVILRCVPISNHLYFYWYRQILGQKVEFLVSFYNNEISEKSEIFDDQFSVERPDGSNFTLKIRSTKLEDSAMYFCANLKHPAGEFLGYTFGSGTRLTVV.

The rearrangement links TRBV7-9 to TRBJ2-3, with D perhaps TRBD1 or TRBD2 (5 bases each). Trimming cost V 0 bases and J 3 bases, with 10 bases left between them. The CDR3 runs 15 residues. The germline V gene encodes CDR1 SEHNR and CDR2 FQNEAQ (reference sequence). In DNA, the CDR3 is TGTGCCAGCAGCTTAGCCGGGGCAAATACAGATACGCAGTATTTT. It encodes CASSLAGANTDTQYF.

The chain uses TRBV10-3 and TRBJ2-1, with TRBD1 matching 9 bases. V shed 5 bases and J 6 bases; nucleotides not matched to a gene: 5. The germline V gene encodes CDR1 ENHRY and CDR2 SYGVKD. This CDR3 spans 14 amino acids. The CDR3 nucleotides are TGTGCCATCAGTCCGGGACAGGGCACCAATGAGCAGTTCTTC. This codes for CAISPGQGTNEQFF.

The chain's CDR3 is CASSSPYSYEQFF. DNA of the CDR3: TGTGCCAGCAGTTCGCCGTACAGCTATGAGCAGTTCTTC. This chain connects TRBV28 to TRBJ2-1; no firm D call. The germline V gene encodes CDR1 MDHEN and CDR2 SYDVKM. CDR3 size: 13 residues. The V end was cut by 4 bases, the J end by 8 bases, with 12 bases between.

This chain joins TRBV29-1 and TRBJ2-7; 9 nucleotides match TRBD1. In germline, CDR1 is SQVTM, CDR2 ANQGSEA. Losses at the gene ends were 2 bases for V and 0 bases for J; bases not matched to a gene: 2. This CDR3 spans 14 amino acids. The CDR3 sequence is CSVEPGQGSYEQYF. CDR3 bases: TGCAGCGTTGAACCGGGACAGGGCTCCTACGAGCAGTACTTC.

V gene TRBV5-1 combines with J gene TRBJ2-1; 7 bases are a match to TRBD2. From germline, CDR1 is SGHRS and CDR2 YFSETQ. V was pared by 4 bases and J by 0 bases, with 7 bases of the junction left unmatched. This CDR3 comprises 16 residues. CDR3 sequence reads: CASSRISGPSYNEQFF. As DNA, the CDR3 is TGCGCCAGCAGCCGCATTAGCGGGCCCTCCTACAATGAGCAGTTCTTC.

The chain is built from TRBV29-1 and TRBJ2-4, with D perhaps TRBD1 or TRBD2 (7 bases each). The germline V gene has CDR1 SQVTM and CDR2 ANQGSEA. The CDR3 sequence is 13 residues long. V lost 5 bases and J lost 5, with 13 bases in between. CDR3 coding DNA: TGCAGCGTTCAAGCGGGGACAGAAAACATTCAGTACTTC. Translation: CSVQAGTENIQYF.